This TCR beta chain was obtained from a study of CD8 T cells in Susac syndrome. Notes on the study in general: A relatively small number of individuals underwent TCR sequencing and HLA analysis.

A remark on this clonotype: Its antigen is currently unknown.

A quantity of about 0.45 to 1 ug RNA underwent reverse transcription using random hexamers. TCRdb re-called the immunoSEQ multiplex PCR reads with MiXCR, one entry per CDR3 protein. The sample consists of 150,000 or so distinct CDR3 sequences, nearly 97% of them appearing once. FACS enriched CD8+ TEMRA cells, while bulk CD8+ and CD4+ were negatively isolated. Germline V gene lookup returns CDR1 SEHNR and CDR2 FQNEAQ (reference sequence). V lost 2 bases to trimming and J lost 2 bases, with 11 bases between them. CDR3 length: 15 residues. V and J are TRBV7-9 and TRBJ2-3; possibly TRBD2 for D (5 bases). This TCR was recovered from a human donor with multiple sclerosis. Sequencing used CD8+ T cells from PBMCs. The CDR3 nucleotides read TGTGCCAGCAGCTTAAGGGAGCGGTACACAGATACGCAGTATTTT. It yields the protein CASSLRERYTDTQYF.